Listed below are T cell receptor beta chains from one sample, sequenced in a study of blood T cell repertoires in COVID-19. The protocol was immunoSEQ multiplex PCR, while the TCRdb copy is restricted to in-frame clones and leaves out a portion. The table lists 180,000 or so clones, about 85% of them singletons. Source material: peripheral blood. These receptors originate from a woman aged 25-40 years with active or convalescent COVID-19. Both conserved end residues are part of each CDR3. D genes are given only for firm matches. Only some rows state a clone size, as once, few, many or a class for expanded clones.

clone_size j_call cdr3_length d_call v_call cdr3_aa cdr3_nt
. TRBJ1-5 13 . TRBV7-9 CASSGGPRQPQHF TGTGCCAGCAGCGGAGGGCCAAGACAGCCCCAGCATTTT
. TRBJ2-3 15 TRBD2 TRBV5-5 CASSPTSGGGDTQYF TGTGCCAGCAGCCCTACTAGCGGGGGGGGAGATACGCAGTATTTT
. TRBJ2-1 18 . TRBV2 CASSENRGGAGGVNEQFF TGTGCCAGCAGTGAGAACAGGGGGGGAGCGGGAGGCGTAAATGAGCAGTTCTTC
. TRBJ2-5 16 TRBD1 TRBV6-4 CASIAPGQGSGETQYF TGTGCCAGCATAGCTCCCGGACAGGGAAGCGGAGAGACCCAGTACTTC
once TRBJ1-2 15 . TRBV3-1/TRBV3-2 CASSPPAGGLYGYTF TGTGCCAGCAGCCCGCCCGCGGGGGGCCTCTATGGCTACACCTTC
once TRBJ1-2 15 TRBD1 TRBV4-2 CASSQGGTEIYGYTF TGTGCCAGCAGCCAAGGTGGGACAGAGATTTATGGCTACACCTTC
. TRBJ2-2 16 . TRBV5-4 CASSPGPSATPGELFF TGTGCCAGCAGCCCTGGCCCCAGCGCGACGCCCGGGGAGCTGTTTTTT
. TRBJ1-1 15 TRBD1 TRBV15 CATSSPGTVNTEAFF TGTGCCACCAGCTCCCCCGGGACAGTGAACACTGAAGCTTTCTTT
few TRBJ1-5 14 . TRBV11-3 CASSLGGDNQPQHF TGTGCCAGCAGCTTAGGGGGGGACAATCAGCCCCAGCATTTT
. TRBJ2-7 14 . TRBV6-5 CATSGTRKTYEQYF TGTGCCACCTCCGGGACACGGAAAACCTACGAGCAGTACTTC
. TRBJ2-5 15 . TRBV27 CASSLASGNAETQYF TGTGCCAGCAGTTTAGCCTCAGGGAACGCGGAGACCCAGTACTTC
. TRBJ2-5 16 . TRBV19 CASSWSGSGFQETQYF TGTGCCAGTAGTTGGTCAGGGTCTGGCTTTCAAGAGACCCAGTACTTC
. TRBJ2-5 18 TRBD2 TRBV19 CASSPRWSGGEAQETQYF TGTGCCAGTAGCCCGCGATGGAGCGGGGGGGAAGCCCAAGAGACCCAGTACTTC
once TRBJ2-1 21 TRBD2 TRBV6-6 CASSRSPGLAGGHFSYNEQFF TGTGCCAGCAGTCGATCACCGGGACTAGCGGGAGGGCACTTCTCCTACAATGAGCAGTTCTTC
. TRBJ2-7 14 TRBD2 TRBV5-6 CASTQAGLSYEQYF TGTGCCAGCACCCAAGCGGGGCTCTCCTACGAGCAGTACTTC
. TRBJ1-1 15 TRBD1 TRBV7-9 CASSPKQGSNTEAFF TGTGCCAGCAGCCCGAAACAGGGGTCGAACACTGAAGCTTTCTTT
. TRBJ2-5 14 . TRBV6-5 CASSYSGSRETQYF TGTGCCAGCAGTTACTCTGGTAGTCGGGAGACCCAGTACTTC
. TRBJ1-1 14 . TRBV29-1 CSVDPQGRTNEAFF TGCAGCGTTGATCCCCAAGGGAGGACCAATGAAGCTTTCTTT
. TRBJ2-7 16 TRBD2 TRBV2 CASTRGTSANSYEQYF TGTGCCAGCACCAGGGGGACTAGCGCGAATTCCTACGAGCAGTACTTC
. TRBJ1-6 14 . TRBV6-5 CASGGDKNNSPLHF TGTGCCAGCGGGGGGGACAAGAATAATTCACCCCTCCACTTT
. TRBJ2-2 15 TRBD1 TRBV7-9 CASSLSTGVHGELFF TGTGCCAGCAGCTTGTCCACAGGGGTACACGGGGAGCTGTTTTTT
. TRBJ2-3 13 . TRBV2 CASTQGPTDTQYF TGTGCCTCCACGCAGGGCCCCACAGATACGCAGTATTTT
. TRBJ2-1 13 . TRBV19 CASNQFGYNEQFF TGTGCCAGTAACCAGTTCGGGTACAATGAGCAGTTCTTC
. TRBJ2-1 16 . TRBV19 CASQPRGRGRYNEQFF TGTGCCAGCCAACCGAGGGGGAGGGGGAGGTACAATGAGCAGTTCTTC
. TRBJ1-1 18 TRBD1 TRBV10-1 CASSDIGQGATKNTEAFF TGCGCCAGCAGTGATATAGGACAGGGGGCGACGAAGAACACTGAAGCTTTCTTT
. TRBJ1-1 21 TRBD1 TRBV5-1 CASIKTNDRGTNWANDTEAFF TGCGCCAGCATCAAGACAAATGACAGGGGGACTAATTGGGCGAATGATACTGAAGCTTTCTTT
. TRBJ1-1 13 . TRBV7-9 CASSALVASVAFF TGTGCCAGCAGCGCCCTAGTTGCAAGCGTGGCTTTCTTT
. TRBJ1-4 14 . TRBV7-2 CASSPTGVGEKLFF TGTGCCAGCAGCCCTACGGGTGTTGGTGAAAAACTGTTTTTT
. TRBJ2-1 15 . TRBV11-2 CASSPAVGPYNEQFF TGTGCCAGCAGCCCCGCGGTGGGGCCCTACAATGAGCAGTTCTTC
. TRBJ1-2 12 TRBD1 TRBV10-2 CASFRDRAGYTF TGCGCCAGTTTCCGGGACAGGGCTGGCTACACCTTC
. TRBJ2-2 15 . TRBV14 CASSHLDSPTGELFF TGTGCCAGCAGCCACCTCGACAGCCCCACCGGGGAGCTGTTTTTT
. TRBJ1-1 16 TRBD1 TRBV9 CASSDGDRRGNTEAFF TGTGCCAGCAGCGATGGGGACAGGAGAGGAAACACTGAAGCTTTCTTT
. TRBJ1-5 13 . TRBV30 CAWSRRDNQPQHF TGTGCCTGGAGCCGCAGGGACAATCAGCCCCAGCATTTT
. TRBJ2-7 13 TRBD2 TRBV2 CASRIAGAWEQYF TGTGCCAGTCGAATAGCGGGAGCTTGGGAGCAGTACTTC
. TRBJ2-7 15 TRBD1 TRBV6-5 CASSYTGTGVYEQYF TGTGCCAGCAGTTACACCGGGACAGGGGTCTACGAGCAGTACTTC
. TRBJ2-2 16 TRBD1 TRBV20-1 CSASFPGQGNTGELFF TGCAGTGCTAGTTTCCCGGGACAGGGAAACACCGGGGAGCTGTTTTTT
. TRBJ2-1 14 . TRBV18 CASYRESSYNEQFF TGTGCCAGCTACAGGGAAAGCTCCTACAATGAGCAGTTCTTC
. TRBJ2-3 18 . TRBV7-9 CASSLEGAGNASTDTQYF TGTGCCAGCAGCTTAGAAGGGGCAGGGAATGCTAGCACAGATACGCAGTATTTT
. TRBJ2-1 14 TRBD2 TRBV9 CASSSGGQNNEQFF TGTGCCAGCTCTAGCGGGGGGCAAAACAATGAGCAGTTCTTC
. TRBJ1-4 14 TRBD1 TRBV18 CASSQTGTNEKLFF TGTGCCAGCTCACAGACAGGGACTAATGAAAAACTGTTTTTT
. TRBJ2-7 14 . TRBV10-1 CASSERGVSYEQYF TGCGCCAGCAGTGAGCGTGGTGTCTCCTACGAGCAGTACTTC
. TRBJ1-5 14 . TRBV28 CASNGGHPGSAQHF TGTGCCAGCAATGGGGGCCACCCGGGTTCAGCCCAGCATTTT
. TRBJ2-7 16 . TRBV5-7 CASSDNWREDDGEQYF TGTGCCAGCAGCGACAATTGGAGGGAGGACGACGGCGAGCAGTACTTC
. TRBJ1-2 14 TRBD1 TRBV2 CASSEMFQGAGYTF TGTGCCAGCAGTGAAATGTTCCAGGGGGCTGGCTACACCTTC
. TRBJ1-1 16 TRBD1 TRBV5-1 CASSLEPGQMNTEAFF TGCGCCAGCAGCCTTGAACCGGGACAGATGAACACTGAAGCTTTCTTT
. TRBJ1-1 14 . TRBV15 CATSRDRGYTEAFF TGTGCCACCAGCAGAGATCGGGGTTACACTGAAGCTTTCTTT
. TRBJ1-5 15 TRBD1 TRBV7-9 CASSQGQPSNQPQHF TGTGCCAGCAGCCAGGGACAGCCTAGCAATCAGCCCCAGCATTTT
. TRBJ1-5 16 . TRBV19 CASTRRQEASNQPQHF TGTGCCAGTACCCGAAGACAGGAGGCGAGCAATCAGCCCCAGCATTTT
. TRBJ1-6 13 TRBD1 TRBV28 CASKDRGNSPLHF TGTGCCAGCAAGGACAGGGGTAATTCACCCCTCCACTTT
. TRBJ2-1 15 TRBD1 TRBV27 CASSFQGQGENEQFF TGTGCCAGCAGTTTCCAGGGACAGGGTGAAAATGAGCAGTTCTTC
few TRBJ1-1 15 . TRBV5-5 CASSSEEERNTEAFF TGTGCCAGCAGCTCGGAAGAGGAGCGGAACACTGAAGCTTTCTTT
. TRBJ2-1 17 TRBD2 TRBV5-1 CASSLAPLAGGQGEQFF TGCGCCAGCAGCTTGGCCCCCCTAGCGGGGGGGCAGGGTGAGCAGTTCTTC
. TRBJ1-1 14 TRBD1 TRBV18 CASSLRQGETEAFF TGTGCCAGCTCACTAAGACAGGGAGAGACTGAAGCTTTCTTT
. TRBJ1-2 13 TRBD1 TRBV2 CASSNDRDYGYTF TGTGCCAGCAGCAACGACAGGGACTATGGCTACACCTTC
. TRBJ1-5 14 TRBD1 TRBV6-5 CASSPDRTNQPQHF TGTGCCAGCAGCCCGGACAGGACCAATCAGCCCCAGCATTTT
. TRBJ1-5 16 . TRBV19 CASSMSTRAGNQPQHF TGTGCCAGTAGTATGAGTACCAGGGCGGGCAATCAGCCCCAGCATTTT
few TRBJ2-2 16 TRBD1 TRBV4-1 CASSQVPGGNTGELFF TGCGCCAGCAGCCAAGTGCCAGGGGGCAACACCGGGGAGCTGTTTTTT
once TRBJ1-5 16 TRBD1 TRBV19 CASSIRDRVWNQPQHF TGTGCCAGTAGTATCCGGGACAGGGTGTGGAATCAGCCCCAGCATTTT
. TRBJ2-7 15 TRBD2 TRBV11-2 CASSPRAGTLYEQYF TGTGCCAGCAGCCCAAGAGCGGGAACCCTCTACGAGCAGTACTTC